What follows are 28 T cell receptor beta chains derived from one specimen sequenced in a study of Tregs in tolerant kidney transplant recipients. The data were produced by immunoSEQ multiplex PCR, yet TCRdb's version contains in-frame clones alone and is incomplete. Of approximately 260,000 clones in the sample, roughly 84% are singletons; the top ten hold roughly 0.67%. The sequenced material came from CD4+ T cells from blood. The receptors derive from a human donor in good health.

The chain uses TRBV7-8 and TRBJ2-1; 13 bases align to TRBD2. Germline lookup yields CDR1 SGHVS and CDR2 FQNEAQ. The CDR3 length is 16 residues. V shed 5 bases, J shed 10 bases, and the junction held 11 bases outside the gene matches. The CDR3 DNA is TGTGCCAGCAGCCTAAGGGGACTAGCGGGACCGGGGGAGCAGTTCTTC. Its protein product is CASSLRGLAGPGEQFF.

This chain links TRBV11-2 with TRBJ2-1; TRBD2 might be the D (6 bases). From germline, CDR1 is SGHAT and CDR2 FQNNGV. Trimming took off 4 bases at V and 15 bases at J, with 13 bases between the two ends. The CDR3 length is 11 residues. The CDR3 loop is CASSSHSGGFF. CDR3 DNA: TGTGCCAGCAGCTCCCACTCCGGGGGGTTCTTC.

This chain connects TRBV5-6 to TRBJ2-5; no clear D. CDR3 length equals 15 residues. Per germline, CDR1 SGHDT and CDR2 YYEEEE. V was pared by 0 bases and J by 5 bases, with 14 bases between. The CDR3 sequence is CASSLVDRSRETQYF. Here the CDR3 DNA reads TGTGCCAGCAGCTTGGTAGATCGGTCGCGCGAGACCCAGTACTTC.

The chain is built from TRBV19 and TRBJ1-2; 7 bases are a match to TRBD1. The CDR3 totals 14 residues. Losses at the gene ends were 3 bases for V and 6 bases for J; bases not matched to a gene: 7. Germline CDR1 is LNHDA and CDR2 is SQIVND (reference sequence). CDR3: CASSIGAGQNGYTF. In DNA, the CDR3 is TGTGCCAGTAGTATTGGAGCGGGACAGAATGGCTACACCTTC.

This rearrangement joins TRBV7-2 to TRBJ1-6, with D possibly being TRBD1 (6 bases). V was pared by 5 bases and J by 5 bases, with 10 bases between. The CDR3 contains 14 residues. The germline gives CDR1 SGHTA, CDR2 FQGNSA. The CDR3 DNA follows: TGTGCCAGCAGCCCCGACAGGAATAATTCACCCCTCCACTTT. Translation gives CASSPDRNNSPLHF.

Only one count was recorded for this clone. The rearrangement links TRBV2 to TRBJ2-3; D gene ambiguous. The germline gives CDR1 SNHLY, CDR2 FYNNEI. V lost 7 bases and J lost 2, with 10 bases in between. This CDR3 is 13 amino acids long. The CDR3 region has the DNA TGTGCCAGCAACGGCAGAACCACAGATACGCAGTATTTT. This gives the protein CASNGRTTDTQYF.

V gene TRBV10-3 combines with J gene TRBJ1-5; D unresolved. Germline V gene sequence: CDR1 ENHRY, CDR2 SYGVKD. Trimming took 0 bases from V and 6 from J, leaving 6 bases between them. The CDR3 extends over 13 amino acids. This CDR3 reads CAISESTFQPQHF. For the CDR3, the DNA is TGTGCCATCAGTGAGTCGACGTTTCAGCCCCAGCATTTT.

This chain links TRBV30 with TRBJ1-4; no clear D gene. Deletions cut 4 bases from V and 5 bases from J, with 17 bases between. The CDR3 sequence is 15 residues long. Germline CDR1 and CDR2: GTSNPN and SVGIG (reference sequence). The CDR3 loop is CAWNSKGTSNEKLFF. In nucleotides, the CDR3 is TGTGCCTGGAACTCTAAGGGTACCTCAAATGAAAAACTGTTTTTT.

This chain connects TRBV5-1 to TRBJ2-7; 11 nucleotides line up with TRBD1. Germline CDR1 reads SGHRS; CDR2 reads YFSETQ. V gave up 7 bases and J gave up 3 bases; unmatched junction bases: 6. The CDR3 covers 14 residues. This CDR3 is CASEEGQGGYEQYF. The CDR3 DNA is TGCGCCAGCGAAGAGGGACAGGGGGGCTACGAGCAGTACTTC.

This chain uses TRBV29-1 with TRBJ2-3; TRBD1 matches 11 bases. CDR3 length: 14 amino acids. Germline lookup yields CDR1 SQVTM and CDR2 ANQGSEA. J gave up 3 bases and V 7 bases, and 6 bases lay outside the gene matches. Here the CDR3 DNA reads TGCAGCGGCGTGGACAGGGGGCCTACAGATACGCAGTATTTT. Protein product: CSGVDRGPTDTQYF.

The V call is TRBV18, the J call TRBJ2-3, with D hard to call. In germline, CDR1 is KGHSH, CDR2 LQKENI. This CDR3 is built from 15 residues. V was clipped by 3 bases and J by 0 bases, with 10 bases between them. The CDR3 reads CASSPDTSSTDTQYF. The CDR3, as DNA: TGTGCCAGCTCACCCGACACGTCCAGCACAGATACGCAGTATTTT. Full variable domain (missing parts from reference TRBV18 and TRBJ2-3): NAGVMQNPRHLVRRRGQEARLRCSPMKGHSHVYWYRQLPEEGLKFMVYLQKENIIDESGMPKERFSAEFPKEGPSILRIQQVVRGDSAAYFCASSPDTSSTDTQYFGPGTRLTVL.

This clone appeared a few times. The gene calls are TRBV2 and TRBJ1-5; D gene uncertain. This CDR3 is 14 amino acids long. The V and J ends lost 4 bases and 7 bases respectively, with 14 bases between them. Germline CDR1 is SNHLY and CDR2 is FYNNEI. This CDR3 is CASSVGGPGQPQHF. CDR3 in DNA: TGTGCCAGCAGTGTTGGTGGCCCTGGGCAGCCCCAGCATTTT.

The V call is TRBV27, the J call TRBJ1-5, with 8 bases aligning to TRBD1. CDR3 length: 16 amino acids. Germline V CDR1 and CDR2: MNHEY, SMNVEV (reference sequence). Unmatched junction bases numbered 10, after V lost 5 bases and J lost 4 bases. CDR3 amino acids: CASSPRTGSGNQPQHF. The CDR3 DNA sequence: TGTGCCAGCAGTCCTCGGACAGGGTCGGGGAATCAGCCCCAGCATTTT.

This clone was counted once. The V call is TRBV6-5, the J call TRBJ2-5, with D tentatively TRBD2 (6 bases). CDR3 length: 13 residues. Germline assignment: CDR1 MNHEY and CDR2 SVGAGI. V lost 0 bases and J lost 5, with 7 bases in between. Here the CDR3 DNA reads TGTGCCAGCAGTTACTCAGGAGGGGAGACCCAGTACTTC. Its translation is CASSYSGGETQYF.

The table lists this clone with a few counts. The chain carries TRBV19 and TRBJ2-1; D is unresolved. The V end was cut by 8 bases, the J end by 0 bases, with 11 bases between. The V gene's germline CDR1 is LNHDA and CDR2 SQIVND (reference sequence). The CDR3 contains 14 residues. This CDR3 reads CASSTLSSYNEQFF. Here the CDR3 DNA reads TGTGCCAGTTCAACCCTTAGCTCCTACAATGAGCAGTTCTTC.

CDR3 sequence reads: CAWSGEIAGGLGDTQYF. The CDR3 nucleotides are TGTGCCTGGAGTGGCGAAATAGCGGGAGGGCTAGGGGATACGCAGTATTTT. The rearrangement joins TRBV30 to TRBJ2-3; 11 bases agree with TRBD2. The CDR3 is 17 residues long. Per the germline V gene, CDR1 is GTSNPN and CDR2 is SVGIG (reference sequence). Trimming took 1 base from V and 6 from J; bases not matched to a gene: 12.

The gene calls are TRBV30 and TRBJ2-7; D is possibly TRBD1 (5 bases). V gave up 4 bases and J gave up 4 bases, with 17 bases separating them. This CDR3 is 14 amino acids long. The germline V gene encodes CDR1 GTSNPN and CDR2 SVGIG (reference sequence). CDR3 amino acids: CAWTLTSRVYEQYF. The DNA of the CDR3 is TGTGCCTGGACCCTGACCTCCAGGGTATACGAGCAGTACTTC.

The V gene is TRBV5-4, the J gene TRBJ2-3, with 8 bases fitting TRBD2. CDR3 length: 14 residues. J lost 2 bases, V lost 4 bases, and 3 bases had no gene match. The V gene's germline CDR1 is SGHNT and CDR2 YYREEE (reference sequence). DNA for the CDR3: TGTGCCAGCAGCCCGACTAGCGACACAGATACGCAGTATTTT. It specifies CASSPTSDTDTQYF.

The CDR3 here is CASSYSGTMNTEAFF. The CDR3 DNA reads TGTGCCAGCAGTTACTCGGGGACTATGAACACTGAAGCTTTCTTT. V is TRBV6-6 and J is TRBJ1-1; a possible D gene is TRBD1 (5 bases). This CDR3 has 15 residues. Per germline, CDR1 MNHNY and CDR2 SVGAGI (reference sequence). Between the trimmed V and J ends, which lost 0 bases and 0 bases, there was a span of 8 bases.

The rearrangement joins TRBV18 to TRBJ1-4; possible D gene TRBD1, 5 bases. The CDR3 is made up of 15 amino acids. In germline, CDR1 is KGHSH, CDR2 LQKENI. Trimming shortened V by 3 bases and J by 8 bases, and 16 bases separated the two germline ends. CDR3 bases: TGTGCCAGCTCACCGGGGACCCTCAAAGGGGAAAAACTGTTTTTT. Protein: CASSPGTLKGEKLFF.

The chain has TRBV10-3 and TRBJ1-2, with D possibly TRBD1 on 5 matching bases. V lost 6 bases to trimming and J lost 3 bases, with 11 bases between them. Germline CDR1 is ENHRY and CDR2 is SYGVKD. The CDR3 runs to 13 residues. CDR3 sequence (DNA): TGTGCCATCAGCTTCGGGACGGACTATGGCTACACCTTC. It specifies CAISFGTDYGYTF.

The chain couples TRBV5-1 to TRBJ1-2, with D perhaps matching TRBD1 (5 bases). Trimming removed 8 bases at V and 0 bases at J, with 20 bases between. Per the germline V gene, CDR1 is SGHRS and CDR2 is YFSETQ. CDR3 size: 16 residues. CDR3 in DNA: TGCGCCAGTAGGGTACGTAGGGGCCCTACTAACTATGGCTACACCTTC. Its protein product is CASRVRRGPTNYGYTF. Full variable domain (remainder filled in from reference TRBV5-1 and TRBJ1-2): KAGVTQTPRYLIKTRGQQVTLSCSPISGHRSVSWYQQTPGQGLQFLFEYFSETQRNKGNFPGRFSGRQFSNSRSEMNVSTLELGDSALYLCASRVRRGPTNYGYTFGSGTRLTVV.

This clone has only a few counts. The rearrangement joins TRBV2 to TRBJ1-5; no clear D. The CDR3 loop spans 13 amino acids. Trimming pared 5 bases from V and 5 bases from J, leaving 10 bases between. Germline CDR1 SNHLY, CDR2 FYNNEI. The CDR3 sequence: CASSLEGDQPQHF. In DNA, the CDR3 is TGTGCCAGCAGTTTGGAGGGCGATCAGCCCCAGCATTTT.

The V gene is TRBV4-1, the J gene TRBJ2-4; the D gene is possibly TRBD1 (6 bases). CDR1 and CDR2 from the germline V gene are MGHRA and YSYEKL. The V and J ends lost 3 bases and 2 bases respectively, with 14 bases between them. The CDR3 extends over 16 amino acids. The CDR3 sequence is CASSQVGRGTKNIQYF. The DNA for the CDR3 is TGCGCCAGCAGCCAGGTGGGCAGGGGAACCAAAAACATTCAGTACTTC.

In this sample, this clone turned up a few times. This rearrangement joins TRBV5-1 to TRBJ1-2, with D hard to call. The germline V gene has CDR1 SGHRS and CDR2 YFSETQ. The ends were cut back, 0 bases at V and 3 bases at J, with 6 bases in the middle. The CDR3 totals 13 residues. This CDR3 reads CASSLDGDYGYTF. CDR3 coding DNA: TGCGCCAGCAGCTTGGATGGGGACTATGGCTACACCTTC.

The chain employs TRBV5-1 and TRBJ2-3; D tentatively reads TRBD1 or TRBD2 (5 bases each). The ends were cut back, 4 bases at V and 4 bases at J, with 16 bases in the middle. Germline assignment: CDR1 SGHRS and CDR2 YFSETQ. The CDR3 runs to 15 residues. This CDR3 reads CASSRISGGPDTQYF. CDR3 in DNA: TGCGCCAGCAGCCGGATAAGTGGGGGACCAGATACGCAGTATTTT.

V gene TRBV10-3 combines with J gene TRBJ2-7; 7 bases fit TRBD1. V dropped 0 bases and J dropped 4; count of bases not matched to a gene: 12. This CDR3 region has 17 residues. From germline, CDR1 is ENHRY and CDR2 SYGVKD. The CDR3 reads CAISESTGAQFRYEQYF. For the CDR3, the DNA is TGTGCCATCAGTGAGTCAACAGGGGCCCAGTTCAGGTACGAGCAGTACTTC.

The rearrangement joins TRBV9 to TRBJ2-3, with TRBD2 matching over 8 bases. Germline CDR1 and CDR2: SGDLS and YYNGEE. J gave up 4 bases and V 3 bases, and 7 bases lay outside the gene matches. CDR3 size: 15 residues. The CDR3 loop is CASSGSGGGADTQYF. Here the CDR3 DNA reads TGTGCCAGCAGCGGGAGCGGGGGTGGGGCAGATACGCAGTATTTT.